The 7 T cell receptor beta chains presented below share a single source sample, sequenced in a study of T cell responses to AZD1222 COVID-19 vaccine. Measured with immunoSEQ multiplex PCR; TCRdb has only the in-frame clones, and not every one. The table lists around 200,000 clones, around 90% of them singletons, with 0.99% in the top ten. Here the sequenced sample was peripheral blood, taken on day 0 of AZD1222 vaccination. Source of these receptors: an adult in good health.

The chain joins TRBV24-1 to TRBJ1-6, with 9 bases identical to TRBD1. This CDR3 is 17 amino acids long. Trimming cost V 4 bases and J 2 bases; bases outside gene matches: 5. Germline-derived CDR1 and CDR2 are KGHDR and SFDVKD. CDR3 nucleotide sequence: TGTGCCACCAGTGACCCCAGGACAGGGGCCTATAATTCACCCCTCCACTTT. Amino acids: CATSDPRTGAYNSPLHF.

The V gene is TRBV5-1, the J gene TRBJ1-2; possible D gene TRBD1, 5 bases. V shed 0 bases and J shed 8 bases, with 11 bases lying between them. Germline V gene data show CDR1 as SGHRS and CDR2 as YFSETQ. The CDR3 is 13 residues long. CDR3 residues: CASSLDGGGGYTF. The CDR3 region has the DNA TGCGCCAGCAGCTTGGATGGGGGTGGCGGCTACACCTTC.

The V gene is TRBV27, the J gene TRBJ1-5; tentatively, D is TRBD1 (5 bases). The germline CDR1 and CDR2 sequences are MNHEY and SMNVEV (reference sequence). The germline V and J ends were trimmed by 5 bases and 5 bases, with 19 bases remaining between them. The CDR3 is made up of 16 amino acids. The CDR3 protein is CASSIRGTDDYQPQHF. For the CDR3, the DNA is TGTGCCAGCAGTATACGAGGGACGGATGATTATCAGCCCCAGCATTTT.

This chain joins TRBV2 and TRBJ1-6, with a tentative D call TRBD1 (5 bases). CDR1 SNHLY and CDR2 FYNNEI come from the germline V gene. V lost 5 bases, J lost 6 bases, and 11 bases lay in between. The CDR3 sequence is 14 residues long. For the CDR3, the DNA is TGTGCCAGCAGTTTTCCGACAGCTAATTCACCCCTCCACTTT. Amino acid sequence: CASSFPTANSPLHF.

This sequence joins TRBV5-1 and TRBJ1-4; 7 nucleotides agree with TRBD1. This CDR3 region has 15 residues. The V gene's germline CDR1 is SGHRS and CDR2 YFSETQ. J was trimmed by 3 bases and V by 4 bases; bases with no gene match: 6. CDR3 protein: CASSLQTGPNEKLFF. Here the CDR3 DNA reads TGCGCCAGCAGCCTTCAGACAGGGCCTAATGAAAAACTGTTTTTT.

The chain combines TRBV2 with TRBJ1-2; TRBD1 matches 7 bases. This CDR3 has 13 amino acids. Germline V gene data show CDR1 as SNHLY and CDR2 as FYNNEI. V trimming: 4 bases; J trimming: 3 bases; junction bases outside the gene matches: 2. The CDR3 here is CASSGDRDYGYTF. The DNA for the CDR3 is TGTGCCAGCAGTGGGGACAGAGACTATGGCTACACCTTC.

The CDR3 nucleotides read TGTGCCAGCTCCCCGATCGGAGGCGGGGGGGGCCGGTACGAGCAGTACTTC. Translated: CASSPIGGGGGRYEQYF. The V call is TRBV18, the J call TRBJ2-7; 9 nucleotides line up with TRBD2. Germline CDR1 KGHSH, CDR2 LQKENI. V lost 6 bases to trimming and J lost 4 bases; unmatched junction nucleotides: 16. The CDR3 runs to 17 residues.